The T cell receptor (beta chain) under discussion was sequenced for a study of T cell repertoires in ileal Crohn's disease (dated by TCRdb to between 2017 and 2020). Broadly, across the study: At the time of surgery, around 35% of patients were active smokers, and the median duration of disease was roughly 8.3 years. A prospective multicentre cohort supplied the 55 or so Crohn's disease patients whose TCR repertoires were analysed. All patients had surgery for a complication: stricturing disease in around 60% and penetrating disease in roughly 40%. A Rutgeerts score higher than i0 was the definition used for endoscopic postoperative recurrence. A total of about 170 mucosal samples from roughly 57 patients were sequenced, with samples obtained at several locations on the surgical specimen and at postoperative endoscopy. The study was conducted in parallel with a multicentre cohort built to find predictors of early endoscopic recurrence after ileocolonic resection. About half of the patients received postoperative therapy: about a dozen received thiopurines and approximately 19 received anti-TNF agents.

For commercial TCRB immunosequencing, approximately 460 nanograms of biopsy DNA were submitted for each sample. A two-step, amplification bias-controlled multiplex PCR was used by Adaptive Biotechnology to amplify CDR3 regions from genomic DNA. In the first PCR, primers covered every V and J gene segment, and in the second PCR, barcodes and Illumina adapters were added. CDR3 libraries were sequenced on an Illumina instrument. The paper's data handling went like this. Vendor-provided pipelines were combined with custom analysis of raw data in R/Bioconductor under R version 3.3.0. Clonality, which ranges from 0 to 1, was calculated as the inverse of the normalised Shannon entropy across all productive clones. High-frequency clones were defined as the share of the repertoire occupied by the top 100 clones, with only clones passing a 95% confidence test being retained. The Simpson index measured repertoire diversity, and the Morisita-Horn index measured overlap between samples. The source is immuneACCESS, and TCRdb retained only in-frame sequences with V and J called. Part of the clones is not carried over; for the studies checked, unresolved V genes explain less than half of this, and the remainder is unexplained. V, J and clone size reflect that table, while D and trimming were determined from the DNA. The sample yields about 15,000 clones; about 66% were counted once. The ten largest account for approximately 5% of the sample.

A note on this clone: What antigen it recognizes has not been identified. Base qualities are not at hand, and no much larger clone is one base apart.

Study-wide conclusions, independent of this receptor: Mucosal CD4 and CD8 T cells were sorted and sequenced only in a subgroup of patients, the size of which was not stated. Endoscopic recurrence was found to be associated with higher high-frequency clone percentages at surgery, and recurrence was observed in all patients with clonality above 26.8% (18/57). Compared with CD4 T cells, sorted CD8 T cells held more high-frequency clones, which suggests that the mucosal expansions were mostly CD8. A significantly higher proportion of clonal expansions was observed in active smokers at surgery than in non-smokers (approximately 28% vs 17%, p=0.02).

Adults with ileal or ileocolonic Crohn's disease and an indication for ileocolonic resection were eligible for inclusion. Whole ileal mucosal biopsies were stored frozen at -80°C before DNA extraction. Genomic DNA was isolated from frozen whole biopsies using a TRizol-based method, and the DNA was quantified with a NanoDrop 2000 spectrophotometer. Reading from cysteine to phenylalanine, the CDR3 counts 17 amino acids. Kept here is only the CDR3 DNA, which spans 51 bases and is read in frame from base 1. Sequences LNHNV (CDR1) and YYDKDF (CDR2) are obtained from the germline V gene (reference sequence). At the junction V is shortened by 1 base and J by 0 bases, with 16 bases in between.

This sequence uses TRBV15 and TRBJ2-7; tentative D gene TRBD2, with 6 bases matching. The sequence was collected from an adult with Crohn's disease. The sample consisted of ileal tissue. The DNA sequence follows: TGTGCCACCAGCAGAGGGAGAAGCGGGTTTCCCTCCTACGAGCAGTACTTC. It translates as CATSRGRSGFPSYEQYF.